This passage covers 21 T cell receptor beta chains from one sample sequenced in a study of monozygotic twins with inflammatory bowel disease (dated by TCRdb to the late 2010s). The library was obtained by 5' RACE. Data came from an Illumina HiSeq 2500. TCRdb reprocessed the reads, so every CDR3 protein sequence counts as one entry and DNA is not shown. The sample's own table lists roughly 320,000 distinct CDR3 sequences. 5% to 6% of the sample lies in the top ten. What was sequenced was blood. All receptors derive from a human donor with ulcerative colitis or Crohn's disease, or a healthy co-twin of an affected twin (not recorded which).

The chain couples TRBV12-3 or TRBV12-4 to TRBJ1-5; TCRdb calls TRBD1, which cannot be checked without DNA. The CDR3 totals 15 residues. CDR3 region: CASSRDRVKWRPQHF.

The chain uses TRBV5-1 and TRBJ2-3; TCRdb reports TRBD1, a call that lacks DNA to check it against. Germline values: CDR1 SGHRS, CDR2 YFSETQ. This CDR3 has 15 residues. This chain's CDR3 is CASSLVGAWADTQYF.

V and J are TRBV18 and TRBJ1-5; the TCRdb D gene call, TRBD1, has no DNA to confirm it. This CDR3 has 18 residues. Looked up from germline, CDR1 is KGHSH and CDR2 is LQKENI. This CDR3 is CASSPSRGRDNSNQPQHF.

The rearrangement links TRBV14 to TRBJ1-1; there is no DNA to check the TCRdb D call of TRBD1. The CDR3 is 19 residues long. Germline assignment: CDR1 SGHDN and CDR2 FVKESK. The CDR3 reads CASSHKVGGTGTLNTEAFF.

The chain couples TRBV29-1 to TRBJ1-2; TCRdb proposes TRBD1, but this gene call is untestable without DNA. Per the germline V gene, CDR1 is SQVTM and CDR2 is ANQGSEA. The CDR3 is 13 amino acids. The CDR3 spells CSVRRTDMGGYTF. Full variable domain (rest looked up from reference TRBV29-1 and TRBJ1-2): SAVISQKPSRDICQRGTSLTIQCQVDSQVTMMFWYRQQPGQSLTLIATANQGSEATYESGFVIDKFPISRPNLTFSTLTVSNMSPEDSSIYLCSVRRTDMGGYTFGSGTRLTVV.

V is TRBV28 and J is TRBJ1-2; checking the TCRdb D call of TRBD1 is not possible without DNA. The germline V gene encodes CDR1 MDHEN and CDR2 SYDVKM. The CDR3 has 15 residues. This chain's CDR3 is CASSPRRRDGYGYTF.

This rearrangement joins TRBV7-2 to TRBJ1-4; TCRdb picks TRBD1, but there is no DNA to check that call. CDR1 and CDR2 (germline): SGHTA, FQGNSA. This CDR3 is 16 amino acids long. The CDR3 sequence: CASSLALGRLNEKLFF.

This sequence joins TRBV5-1 and TRBJ2-7. Germline V gene data show CDR1 as SGHRS and CDR2 as YFSETQ. The CDR3 covers 12 residues. CDR3 sequence: CASKARNYEQYF.

V and J are TRBV5-1 and TRBJ2-4; TCRdb's D call, TRBD1, is unchecked because there is no DNA. Germline-derived CDR1 and CDR2 are SGHRS and YFSETQ. CDR3 length equals 16 residues. The chain's CDR3 is CASSQGTGTGGYIQYF.

The chain uses TRBV7-2 and TRBJ2-3; the D call of TRBD2 rests on TCRdb alone, since no DNA is present to check it. Germline V lookup: CDR1 SGHTA, CDR2 FQGNSA. The CDR3 runs to 19 residues. The chain's CDR3 is CASSLARGTSGTSTDTQYF. The variable domain in full, with the rest retrieved from reference TRBV7-2 and TRBJ2-3, is GAGVSQSPSNKVTEKGKDVELRCDPISGHTALYWYRQSLGQGLEFLIYFQGNSAPDKSGLPSDRFSAERTGGSVSTLTIQRTQQEDSAVYLCASSLARGTSGTSTDTQYFGPGTRLTVL.

The chain carries TRBV7-9 and TRBJ2-7; TCRdb names TRBD1, which stays unverified in the absence of DNA. There are 14 residues in the CDR3. CDR1 is SEHNR, CDR2 FQNEAQ, per germline (reference sequence). The CDR3 protein is CASSWGTVAYEQYF. Full variable domain (remainder filled in from reference TRBV7-9 and TRBJ2-7): DTGVSQNPRHKITKRGQNVTFRCDPISEHNRLYWYRQTLGQGPEFLTYFQNEAQLEKSRLLSDRFSAERPKGSFSTLEIQRTEQGDSAMYLCASSWGTVAYEQYFGPGTRLTVT.

The chain joins TRBV9 to TRBJ2-5; TCRdb selects TRBD2, and the lack of DNA leaves this call unchecked. CDR1 and CDR2 (germline): SGDLS, YYNGEE. The CDR3 runs 15 residues. Here the CDR3 reads CASSVDGRGLETQYF.

This chain joins TRBV28 and TRBJ1-5. The CDR3 totals 16 residues. Germline V CDR1 and CDR2: MDHEN, SYDVKM. CDR3 sequence: CASSLWTLVSNQPQHF.

The V gene is TRBV5-1, the J gene TRBJ2-7; the D call of TRBD1 rests on TCRdb alone, since no DNA is present to check it. The germline gives CDR1 SGHRS, CDR2 YFSETQ. The CDR3 contains 15 residues. The CDR3 sequence: CASSPQGGRSYEQYF.

The genes are TRBV20-1 and TRBJ2-3; the TCRdb D gene call, TRBD2, has no DNA to confirm it. Germline V gene sequence: CDR1 DFQATT, CDR2 SNEGSKA (reference sequence). The CDR3 runs to 19 residues. The CDR3 here is CSARDRGVAGNPRTDTQYF.

The gene calls are TRBV25-1 and TRBJ1-5; TCRdb's D call, TRBD1, is unchecked because there is no DNA. The CDR3 has 15 residues. CDR1 and CDR2 (germline): MGHDK, SYGVNS. This chain's CDR3 is CASSSRGNSNQPQHF.

The chain couples TRBV24-1 to TRBJ2-1; the TCRdb call, TRBD1, lacks DNA for checking. Germline V gives CDR1 KGHDR, CDR2 SFDVKD. This CDR3 is built from 16 residues. CDR3 amino acids: CATSDLWQGGRNEQFF.

V is TRBV4-3 and J is TRBJ2-5; TCRdb selects TRBD1, and the lack of DNA leaves this call unchecked. Germline lookup yields CDR1 LGHNA and CDR2 YSLEER. This CDR3 has 16 amino acids. The CDR3 reads CASSQEGRGSPKTQYF.

This rearrangement joins TRBV7-7 to TRBJ2-3; no DNA is available, so the TRBD1 call from TCRdb remains unchecked. The CDR3 contains 18 residues. Germline V gene data show CDR1 as SSHAT and CDR2 as FNYEAQ (reference sequence). Here the CDR3 reads CASSLGRRGSASTDTQYF.

The CDR3 sequence is CASSALYGTGDIGEQFF. This sequence joins TRBV5-1 and TRBJ2-1; without DNA, the TCRdb call of TRBD1 cannot be checked. This CDR3 has 17 residues. CDR1 is SGHRS, CDR2 YFSETQ, per germline.

The chain links TRBV6-2 or TRBV6-3 to TRBJ2-6; the TRBD1 assignment by TCRdb is unverifiable without DNA. Germline lookup yields CDR1 MNHEY and CDR2 SVGEGT. This CDR3 has 19 residues. CDR3 sequence reads: CASKGAPGTVNSGANVLTF.